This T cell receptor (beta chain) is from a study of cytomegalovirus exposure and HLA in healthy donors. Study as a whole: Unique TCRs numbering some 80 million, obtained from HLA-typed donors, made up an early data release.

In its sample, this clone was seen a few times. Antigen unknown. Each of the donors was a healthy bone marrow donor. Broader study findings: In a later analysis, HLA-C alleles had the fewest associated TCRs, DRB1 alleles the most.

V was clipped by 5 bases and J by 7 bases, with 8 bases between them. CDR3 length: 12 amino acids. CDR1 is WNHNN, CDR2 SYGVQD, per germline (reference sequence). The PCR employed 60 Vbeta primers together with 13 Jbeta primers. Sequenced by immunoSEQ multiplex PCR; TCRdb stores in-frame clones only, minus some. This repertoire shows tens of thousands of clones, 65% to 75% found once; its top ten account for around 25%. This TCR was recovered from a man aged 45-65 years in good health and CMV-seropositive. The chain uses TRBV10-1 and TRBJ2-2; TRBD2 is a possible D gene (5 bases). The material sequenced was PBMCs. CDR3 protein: CASSSDFGELFF. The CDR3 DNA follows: TGCGCCAGCAGTTCGGACTTCGGGGAGCTGTTTTTT.